This T cell receptor beta chain is drawn from a study of shared clonotypes between healthy human individuals. Every subset had its genomic DNA shared out evenly among several immunoSEQ plates. As handled by the study authors: Filtering differed because ImmunoSEQ produced junction-only sequences that carried no quality scores. The protocol was immunoSEQ multiplex PCR, while the TCRdb copy is restricted to in-frame clones and leaves out a portion. Clonal size and the V and J genes are those of that table, whereas D and trimming came from the DNA. The sample holds roughly 640,000 clones, about 74% seen once. This clone appeared a few times. The antigen is not known. The CDR3 is 15 amino acids. V was clipped by 5 bases and J by 7 bases, with 18 bases between them. Germline V gene sequence: CDR1 SGHTA, CDR2 FQGNSA. Study findings and constraints: Rarefaction curves obtained for sorted subsets showed sequencing incomplete despite large depth. Richness estimates generally favored naive over memory subsets.

The sample was memory CD4+ T cells sorted from blood. The subset was: CD45RA-negative fraction. V usage is TRBV7-2 and J usage is TRBJ2-1; a possible D gene is TRBD2 (5 bases). The source of this sequence is a woman aged 25 to 39 in good health. The CDR3 region is CASSQTVLVSNEQFF. The CDR3 nucleotides are TGTGCCAGCAGCCAGACGGTACTAGTCTCGAATGAGCAGTTCTTC.